The 10 T cell receptor beta chains presented below share a single source sample, sequenced in a study of T cell repertoires in urothelial bladder cancer. Profiled with immunoSEQ multiplex PCR; TCRdb holds only in-frame clones, not every one. The sample contains around 10,000 clones, 58% of which appear only once. The sequenced sample was tumor-infiltrating cells from bladder cancer. These receptors all stem from a human donor with urothelial carcinoma.

The CDR3: CASSEALQRNEQFF. CDR3 DNA: TGTGCCAGCAGTGAAGCGCTTCAGCGCAATGAGCAGTTCTTC. The chain couples TRBV2 to TRBJ2-1; D is unresolved. CDR3 size: 14 residues. The V end was cut by 0 bases, the J end by 6 bases, with 9 bases between. Germline V gene lookup returns CDR1 SNHLY and CDR2 FYNNEI.

The CDR3 nucleotides are TGTGCCAGCAGCTTGATTGGGGTGTACTACGGGGAGCTGTTTTTT. Translating gives CASSLIGVYYGELFF. The chain uses TRBV5-6 and TRBJ2-2; unclear D gene. Germline assignment: CDR1 SGHDT and CDR2 YYEEEE. V was trimmed by 1 base and J by 7 bases, leaving 14 bases between them. The CDR3 runs 15 residues.

The chain recombines TRBV5-1 with TRBJ2-7, with 10 bases fitting TRBD2. The CDR3 is 15 amino acids. Germline lookup yields CDR1 SGHRS and CDR2 YFSETQ. Trimming at V came to 4 bases and at J to 2 bases, leaving 6 bases not matched to a gene. CDR3 in amino acids: CASSPSGGGTYEQYF. The CDR3 DNA is TGCGCCAGCAGCCCAAGCGGGGGGGGAACCTACGAGCAGTACTTC.

This chain joins TRBV5-1 and TRBJ1-2; D remains ambiguous. The V gene lost 0 bases and the J gene lost 1 base, with 10 bases spanning the gap. Germline loops: CDR1 SGHRS, CDR2 YFSETQ. The CDR3 loop spans 15 amino acids. The CDR3 nucleotides read TGCGCCAGCAGCTTGGGTTACAACGATAACTATGGCTACACCTTC. It yields the protein CASSLGYNDNYGYTF.

J is TRBJ1-1 and V is TRBV7-9, with 7 positions matching TRBD1. Germline assignment: CDR1 SEHNR and CDR2 FQNEAQ (reference sequence). V was pared by 2 bases and J by 1 base, with 4 bases of the junction left unmatched. The CDR3 runs 15 residues. In DNA form, the CDR3 reads TGTGCCAGCAGCTTAAGAGGGGGCTGGAACACTGAAGCTTTCTTT. Amino acid sequence: CASSLRGGWNTEAFF.

The rearrangement joins TRBV6-6 to TRBJ2-7; 11 positions agree with TRBD1. The V gene's germline CDR1 is MNHNY and CDR2 SVGAGI (reference sequence). CDR3 size: 14 residues. Losses at the gene ends were 9 bases for V and 4 bases for J; bases not matched to a gene: 8. CDR3 sequence reads: CASENRDRGYEQYF. DNA for the CDR3: TGTGCCAGTGAGAACCGGGACAGGGGGTACGAGCAGTACTTC.

The CDR3 here is CASSGAGAKNIQYF. DNA for the CDR3: TGTGCCAGCAGCGGAGCAGGAGCCAAAAACATTCAGTACTTC. The rearrangement links TRBV7-8 to TRBJ2-4, with D unresolved. Trimming shortened V by 5 bases and J by 0 bases, and 8 bases separated the two germline ends. The length of the CDR3 is 14 residues. Germline V gives CDR1 SGHVS, CDR2 FQNEAQ.

This chain uses TRBV9 with TRBJ1-1; no definite D call. The CDR3 totals 13 residues. V dropped 4 bases and J dropped 2 bases, with 9 bases sitting between them. Germline V gives CDR1 SGDLS, CDR2 YYNGEE. CDR3 DNA: TGTGCCAGCAGCCTAGGTTATAACACTGAAGCTTTCTTT. It translates to CASSLGYNTEAFF.

The rearrangement uses TRBV5-1 and TRBJ1-1; 9 bases fit TRBD1. Looked up from germline, CDR1 is SGHRS and CDR2 is YFSETQ. V was pared by 1 base and J by 4 bases, with 5 bases of the junction left unmatched. This CDR3 is built from 15 residues. The CDR3 sequence: CASSLQDRGGTEAFF. CDR3 DNA sequence: TGCGCCAGCAGCTTGCAGGACAGGGGAGGCACTGAAGCTTTCTTT.

The genes are TRBV27 and TRBJ1-2; D remains ambiguous. Germline-derived CDR1 and CDR2 are MNHEY and SMNVEV (reference sequence). V lost 10 bases to trimming and J lost 4 bases, with 13 bases between them. This CDR3 spans 12 amino acids. CDR3 loop: CATLIGSYGYTF. For the CDR3, the DNA is TGTGCCACCTTGATAGGTTCCTATGGCTACACCTTC.